These 30 T cell receptor beta chains were all obtained from the same sample, sequenced in a study of blood T cell repertoires in COVID-19 (dated by TCRdb to the early 2020s). Library method: the immunoSEQ multiplex PCR assay. The table comes from immuneACCESS by way of TCRdb, which keeps in-frame sequences with V and J called. Part of the clones is missing from these tables; in studies checked, under half for an unresolved V gene and the rest for unknown reasons. In all, the sample holds about 210,000 clones, and more than 75% of those were seen once. In total, the top ten clones hold 4% to 5% of the sample. Sequencing input: peripheral blood. The receptors here all came from an elderly woman with acute or convalescent COVID-19.

The gene calls are TRBV5-1 and TRBJ2-2, with 9 bases that match TRBD1. The CDR3 covers 15 residues. Trimming at V came to 3 bases and at J to 8 bases, leaving 8 bases not matched to a gene. The germline gives CDR1 SGHRS, CDR2 YFSETQ. CDR3 residues: CASSSRTGEEGELFF. The CDR3 nucleotides read TGCGCCAGCAGCTCGAGGACAGGGGAGGAAGGGGAGCTGTTTTTT.

CDR3 DNA sequence: TGTGCCAGCAGTCCCAATCTAGCCCTCGGGGGGGCCAACGTCCTGACTTTC. Amino acids: CASSPNLALGGANVLTF. This chain joins TRBV27 and TRBJ2-6; the D gene is possibly TRBD2 (5 bases). The V end lost 5 bases, the J end lost 4 bases, and 18 bases lay between the germline ends. Germline V lookup: CDR1 MNHEY, CDR2 SMNVEV (reference sequence). The CDR3 consists of 17 residues.

The chain is built from TRBV4-3 and TRBJ2-2, with 10 bases aligning to TRBD2. The germline CDR1 and CDR2 sequences are LGHNA and YSLEER. The V and J ends lost 1 base and 0 bases, in that order; junction bases with no gene match: 5. This CDR3 comprises 18 residues. The CDR3 coding sequence is TGCGCCAGCAGCCAAGCCCCAGCGGGAGGGGCGAACACCGGGGAGCTGTTTTTT. Its translation is CASSQAPAGGANTGELFF.

This clone occurred once. V usage is TRBV7-8 and J usage is TRBJ2-4, with TRBD2 matching over 10 bases. Germline CDR1 reads SGHVS; CDR2 reads FQNEAQ. Germline trimming cut 5 bases from V and 2 bases from J; bases unmatched to any gene: 18. The CDR3 extends over 20 amino acids. CDR3 loop: CASSLLGLAGAIGPKNIQYF. In DNA form, the CDR3 reads TGTGCCAGCAGCCTATTGGGTCTAGCGGGAGCAATTGGGCCCAAAAACATTCAGTACTTC.

The chain employs TRBV7-9 and TRBJ1-6; D is perhaps TRBD1 (5 bases). Trimming removed 2 bases from V and 5 bases from J, with 13 bases in between. CDR1 SEHNR and CDR2 FQNEAQ come from the germline V gene (reference sequence). The CDR3 loop spans 16 amino acids. The CDR3 reads CASSLRGGGDNSPLHF. The CDR3 DNA is TGTGCCAGCAGCTTACGTGGCGGAGGGGATAATTCACCCCTCCACTTT.

The chain employs TRBV5-1 and TRBJ1-3, with TRBD1 matching over 8 bases. Germline-derived CDR1 and CDR2 are SGHRS and YFSETQ. V shed 4 bases and J 4 bases; nucleotides not matched to a gene: 4. There are 14 residues in the CDR3. CDR3 nucleotide sequence: TGCGCCAGCAGCCCGACAGGGGAGGGAAACACCATATATTTT. It encodes CASSPTGEGNTIYF.

The table lists this clone with a count of one. This chain uses TRBV7-2 with TRBJ2-7; 7 bases are a match to TRBD2. Germline V gene data show CDR1 as SGHTA and CDR2 as FQGNSA. CDR3 length: 16 amino acids. The junction had 12 bases not matched to a gene; V was cut back by 5 bases and J by 2 bases. The CDR3 region is CASSPQSSGAPYEQYF. The CDR3 DNA follows: TGTGCCAGCAGCCCCCAATCTAGCGGCGCACCCTACGAGCAGTACTTC.

This rearrangement joins TRBV5-1 to TRBJ1-2; D might be TRBD1 (5 bases). V was pared by 4 bases and J by 4 bases, with 17 bases between. The CDR3 totals 15 residues. Germline assignment: CDR1 SGHRS and CDR2 YFSETQ. CDR3 loop: CASSPQGGAIYGYTF. The CDR3 coding sequence is TGCGCCAGCAGCCCCCAGGGAGGCGCGATCTATGGCTACACCTTC. Based on the CDR3 plus reference TRBV5-1 and TRBJ1-2, the full variable domain is KAGVTQTPRYLIKTRGQQVTLSCSPISGHRSVSWYQQTPGQGLQFLFEYFSETQRNKGNFPGRFSGRQFSNSRSEMNVSTLELGDSALYLCASSPQGGAIYGYTFGSGTRLTVV.

V is TRBV7-3 and J is TRBJ2-1; a weak D match, TRBD2 (5 bases). This CDR3 contains 15 residues. Trimming left V 6 bases short and J 7 bases short, with 19 bases between. Germline V gives CDR1 SGHTA, CDR2 FQGTGA. CDR3 sequence: CASRDESGGRNEQFF. DNA for the CDR3: TGTGCCAGCAGGGATGAGAGCGGTGGGCGTAATGAGCAGTTCTTC.

The chain has TRBV18 and TRBJ1-1, with a tentative D call TRBD1 (6 bases). V lost 3 bases and J lost 7, with 24 bases in between. The CDR3 loop spans 17 amino acids. CDR1 KGHSH and CDR2 LQKENI come from the germline V gene. In nucleotides, the CDR3 is TGTGCCAGCTCACCTATACCGGGGGGCGCAATTAGAAATGAAGCTTTCTTT. This gives the protein CASSPIPGGAIRNEAFF.

The chain employs TRBV3-1 (or the pseudogene TRBV3-2) and TRBJ1-2, with 7 bases identical to TRBD1. The V gene's germline CDR1 is LGHDT and CDR2 YNNKEL (reference sequence). The CDR3 length is 13 residues. V lost 4 bases to trimming and J lost 7 bases; unmatched junction nucleotides: 6. The CDR3 region is CASSPQGTLGYTF. CDR3 sequence (DNA): TGTGCCAGCAGCCCACAGGGGACCCTTGGCTACACCTTC.

The J gene is TRBJ2-1, the V gene TRBV5-4, with D possibly matching TRBD2 (5 bases). CDR3 length: 14 residues. Germline values: CDR1 SGHNT, CDR2 YYREEE (reference sequence). The V gene lost 0 bases and the J gene lost 5 bases, with 9 bases spanning the gap. The CDR3 nucleotides read TGTGCCAGCAGCTTGGGGCTAGCTAACAATGAGCAGTTCTTC. Translated: CASSLGLANNEQFF.

The chain joins TRBV4-1 to TRBJ1-5; D is undetermined. CDR1 and CDR2 from the germline V gene are MGHRA and YSYEKL. This CDR3 region has 13 residues. V dropped 1 base and J dropped 6 bases, with 7 bases sitting between them. CDR3: CASSQVGVQPQHF. CDR3 DNA: TGCGCCAGCAGCCAAGTCGGGGTTCAGCCCCAGCATTTT.

The genes are TRBV5-1 and TRBJ2-3, with TRBD1 matching over 8 bases. Germline assignment: CDR1 SGHRS and CDR2 YFSETQ. The CDR3 totals 15 residues. The ends lost 4 bases at V and 4 bases at J; junction bases unmatched: 8. The CDR3 loop reads CASSETGASPDTQYF. Written as DNA, the CDR3 is TGCGCCAGCAGCGAGACAGGGGCCTCACCAGATACGCAGTATTTT.

The chain uses TRBV15 and TRBJ1-1, with a tentative D call TRBD1 (6 bases). This CDR3 is built from 15 residues. Germline V lookup: CDR1 LNHNV, CDR2 YYDKDF (reference sequence). V was clipped by 0 bases and J by 7 bases, with 15 bases between them. CDR3 residues: CATSRDRGGQNEAFF. In DNA, the CDR3 is TGTGCCACCAGCAGAGATCGCGGAGGACAGAATGAAGCTTTCTTT. Based on the CDR3 plus reference TRBV15 and TRBJ1-1, the full variable domain is DAMVIQNPRYQVTQFGKPVTLSCSQTLNHNVMYWYQQKSSQAPKLLFHYYDKDFNNEADTPDNFQSRRPNTSFCFLDIRSPGLGDTAMYLCATSRDRGGQNEAFFGQGTRLTVV.

V gene TRBV14 combines with J gene TRBJ2-3; 8 bases align to TRBD2. The CDR3 is 16 residues long. V lost 3 bases, J lost 1 base, and 6 bases stayed unmatched. CDR1 SGHDN and CDR2 FVKESK come from the germline V gene. CDR3: CASSQAGGVGTDTQYF. For the CDR3, the DNA is TGTGCCAGCAGCCAGGCGGGGGGTGTGGGCACAGATACGCAGTATTTT.

The genes are TRBV7-9 and TRBJ2-3; D might be TRBD1 (5 bases). The CDR3 runs 16 residues. The germline CDR1 and CDR2 sequences are SEHNR and FQNEAQ (reference sequence). The V end lost 5 bases, the J end lost 1 base, and 16 bases lay between the germline ends. The CDR3 nucleotides read TGTGCCAGCAGCCTACGGACACTTGAGGGCACAGATACGCAGTATTTT. Encoded protein: CASSLRTLEGTDTQYF.

The chain joins TRBV7-8 to TRBJ1-6, with 9 nucleotides matching TRBD1. The CDR3 length is 14 residues. V gave up 1 base and J gave up 8 bases; unmatched junction bases: 0. Germline V CDR1 and CDR2: SGHVS, FQNEAQ. The CDR3 DNA sequence: TGTGCCAGCAGCTTAGGACAGGGGGATTCACCCCTCCACTTT. This encodes CASSLGQGDSPLHF.

The chain has TRBV27 and TRBJ2-7, with TRBD1 matching over 7 bases. J lost 4 bases, V lost 5 bases, and 5 bases had no gene match. The CDR3 runs to 13 residues. Germline V lookup: CDR1 MNHEY, CDR2 SMNVEV (reference sequence). The CDR3 sequence: CASSATGVYEQYF. The CDR3 nucleotides read TGTGCCAGCAGTGCTACAGGGGTGTACGAGCAGTACTTC.

The rearrangement links TRBV2 to TRBJ1-1; possibly TRBD1 for D (6 bases). This CDR3 contains 13 residues. Trimming removed 5 bases at V and 5 bases at J, with 12 bases between. Germline assignment: CDR1 SNHLY and CDR2 FYNNEI. The CDR3 DNA sequence: TGTGCCAGCAGTCAGGGGAGTGGAACTGAAGCTTTCTTT. Amino acid sequence: CASSQGSGTEAFF. Filled out from reference TRBV2 and TRBJ1-1, the complete variable domain reads EPEVTQTPSHQVTQMGQEVILRCVPISNHLYFYWYRQILGQKVEFLVSFYNNEISEKSEIFDDQFSVERPDGSNFTLKIRSTKLEDSAMYFCASSQGSGTEAFFGQGTRLTVV.

V gene TRBV10-3 combines with J gene TRBJ1-3; maybe TRBD1 (6 bases). Germline CDR1 and CDR2: ENHRY and SYGVKD. The ends were cut back, 11 bases at V and 4 bases at J, with 9 bases in the middle. This CDR3 is 11 amino acids long. The CDR3: CAGGGGNTIYF. As DNA, the CDR3 is TGTGCCGGGGGGGGCGGAAACACCATATATTTT.

J is TRBJ1-2 and V is TRBV7-2, with 11 positions matching TRBD1. The junction had 6 bases not matched to a gene; V was cut back by 1 base and J by 5 bases. The CDR3 is 16 amino acids. Germline V CDR1 and CDR2: SGHTA, FQGNSA. The CDR3 spells CASSLGQGTGGYGYTF. CDR3 sequence (DNA): TGTGCCAGCAGCTTAGGGCAAGGGACAGGGGGATATGGCTACACCTTC.

This clone was seen only a few times. This rearrangement joins TRBV2 to TRBJ1-5; D might be TRBD1 (5 bases). Germline V gene lookup returns CDR1 SNHLY and CDR2 FYNNEI. Between the trimmed V and J ends, which lost 7 bases and 10 bases, there was a span of 14 bases. This CDR3 contains 12 residues. CDR3 DNA sequence: TGTGCCAGCAACAGGCGGTTGGGTCCCCAGCATTTT. It specifies CASNRRLGPQHF.

The rearrangement links TRBV9 to TRBJ2-3; 9 bases map to TRBD2. J lost 1 base, V lost 3 bases, and 0 bases had no gene match. Germline lookup yields CDR1 SGDLS and CDR2 YYNGEE. The CDR3 covers 14 residues. The CDR3 DNA sequence: TGTGCCAGCAGCGGGACTAGCGGCACAGATACGCAGTATTTT. Amino acids: CASSGTSGTDTQYF.

The genes are TRBV9 and TRBJ1-5, with no clear D. Germline lookup yields CDR1 SGDLS and CDR2 YYNGEE. The CDR3 runs 13 residues. The germline V and J ends were trimmed by 4 bases and 4 bases, with 9 bases remaining between them. CDR3 in DNA: TGTGCCAGCAGCCGAGAGGGTAATCAGCCCCAGCATTTT. Amino acids: CASSREGNQPQHF.

The chain is built from TRBV9 and TRBJ2-1; 10 bases line up with TRBD2. Losses at the gene ends were 0 bases for V and 7 bases for J; bases not matched to a gene: 7. The CDR3 is 16 residues long. CDR1 and CDR2 (germline): SGDLS, YYNGEE. The CDR3 loop is CASSVAGGLAFNEQFF. The CDR3 nucleotides are TGTGCCAGCAGCGTAGCTGGGGGACTAGCGTTTAATGAGCAGTTCTTC.

The chain combines TRBV5-1 with TRBJ2-5; 7 nucleotides align to TRBD2. V shed 0 bases, J shed 2 bases, and the junction held 10 bases outside the gene matches. Germline V gene data show CDR1 as SGHRS and CDR2 as YFSETQ. There are 17 residues in the CDR3. CDR3 region: CASSLGFLAGFQETQYF. CDR3 DNA sequence: TGCGCCAGCAGCTTGGGGTTTTTAGCGGGCTTTCAAGAGACCCAGTACTTC. Looking up the rest from reference TRBV5-1 and TRBJ2-5 gives the full variable domain: KAGVTQTPRYLIKTRGQQVTLSCSPISGHRSVSWYQQTPGQGLQFLFEYFSETQRNKGNFPGRFSGRQFSNSRSEMNVSTLELGDSALYLCASSLGFLAGFQETQYFGPGTRLLVL.

This chain connects TRBV7-3 to TRBJ1-1; TRBD1 agrees at 7 bases. This CDR3 has 13 residues. Trimming cost V 4 bases and J 7 bases; bases outside gene matches: 6. The germline V gene encodes CDR1 SGHTA and CDR2 FQGTGA. CDR3 amino acids: CASSSQGDSEAFF. In DNA, the CDR3 is TGTGCCAGCAGCTCTCAGGGGGACAGTGAAGCTTTCTTT. Complete variable domain (other parts from reference TRBV7-3 and TRBJ1-1): GAGVSQTPSNKVTEKGKYVELRCDPISGHTALYWYRQSLGQGPEFLIYFQGTGAADDSGLPNDRFFAVRPEGSVSTLKIQRTERGDSAVYLCASSSQGDSEAFFGQGTRLTVV.

V and J are TRBV5-8 and TRBJ2-1, with 10 bases lining up with TRBD2. The J segment lost 3 bases and the V segment lost 3 bases, leaving 3 bases of the junction unmatched. Germline V gene sequence: CDR1 SGHTS, CDR2 YDEGEE. The CDR3 is made up of 15 amino acids. CDR3 in amino acids: CASSSGTSVYNEQFF. The CDR3 coding sequence is TGTGCCAGCAGCTCTGGGACTAGCGTCTACAATGAGCAGTTCTTC.

This clone was seen more than once but under ten times. The rearrangement joins TRBV7-9 to TRBJ1-5, with 8 bases aligning to TRBD1. The CDR3 contains 15 residues. J gave up 7 bases and V 1 base, and 6 bases lay outside the gene matches. Germline loops: CDR1 SEHNR, CDR2 FQNEAQ (reference sequence). CDR3 protein: CASSLGTGRDQPQHF. In nucleotides, the CDR3 is TGTGCCAGCAGCTTAGGGACAGGGAGGGACCAGCCCCAGCATTTT.